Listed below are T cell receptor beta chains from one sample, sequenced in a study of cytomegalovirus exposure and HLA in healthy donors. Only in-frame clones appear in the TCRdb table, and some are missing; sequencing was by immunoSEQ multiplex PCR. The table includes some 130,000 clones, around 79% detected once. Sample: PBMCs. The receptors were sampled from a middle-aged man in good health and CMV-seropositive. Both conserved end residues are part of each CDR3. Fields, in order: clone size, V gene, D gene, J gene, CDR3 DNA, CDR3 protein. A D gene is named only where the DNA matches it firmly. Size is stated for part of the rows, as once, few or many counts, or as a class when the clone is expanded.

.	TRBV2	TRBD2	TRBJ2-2	TGTGCCAGCAGTGACATTAGCGGGAGGGAAGAGGACACCGGGGAGCTGTTTTTT	CASSDISGREEDTGELFF
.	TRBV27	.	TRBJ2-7	TGTGCCAGCATAAACAGGGCCACCTACGAGCAGTACTTC	CASINRATYEQYF
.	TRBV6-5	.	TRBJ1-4	TGTGCCAGCAGTGGATGGGGGGGCTTTGATGAAAAACTGTTTTTT	CASSGWGGFDEKLFF
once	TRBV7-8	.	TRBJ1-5	TGTGCCAGCAGCCCCCGGGCGGGGGGTCTCCGTCAGCATTTT	CASSPRAGGLRQHF
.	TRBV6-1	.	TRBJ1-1	TGTGCCAGCAGCGACCGGGTCACTGAAGCTTTCTTT	CASSDRVTEAFF
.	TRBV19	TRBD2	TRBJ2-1	TGTGCCAGTAGTATATTAGCGGGAGGTGGGTACAATGAGCAGTTCTTC	CASSILAGGGYNEQFF
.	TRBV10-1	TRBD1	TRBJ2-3	TGCGCCAGCAGCAGGACAGGAGCTAGCACAGATACGCAGTATTTT	CASSRTGASTDTQYF
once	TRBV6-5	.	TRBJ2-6	TGTGCCAGCAGTTCCCACAGCTCTGGGGCCAACGTCCTGACTTTC	CASSSHSSGANVLTF
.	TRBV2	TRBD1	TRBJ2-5	TGTGCCAGCAGGCGACAGGGAATCGTTACAGAAGAGACCCAGTACTTC	CASRRQGIVTEETQYF
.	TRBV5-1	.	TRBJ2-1	TGCGCCAGTAGCTTGGCTGGGCAGAGCTCCTACAATGAGCAGTTCTTC	CASSLAGQSSYNEQFF
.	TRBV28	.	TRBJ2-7	TGTGCCAGCAGAGTCCGCGGGGCCGACTTCTCCGAGCAGTACTTC	CASRVRGADFSEQYF
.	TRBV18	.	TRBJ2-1	TGTGCCAGCTCACCCATCGACAGATACAATGAGCAGTTCTTC	CASSPIDRYNEQFF
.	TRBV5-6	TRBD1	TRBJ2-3	TGTGCCAGCAGCTACCGACAGGGGGCCACAGATACGCAGTATTTT	CASSYRQGATDTQYF
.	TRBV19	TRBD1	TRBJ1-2	TGTGCCAGTAGTCTGCGGGGGCAGGGGGCGTATGGCTACACCTTC	CASSLRGQGAYGYTF
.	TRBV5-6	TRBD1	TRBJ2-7	TGTGCCAGCAGCCGGGGACAGACCTACGAGCAGTACTTC	CASSRGQTYEQYF
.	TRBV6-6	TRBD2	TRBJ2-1	TGTGCCAGCAGGCCGACTAGCGGGGAATACAATGAGCAGTTCTTC	CASRPTSGEYNEQFF
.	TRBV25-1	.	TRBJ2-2	TGTGCCAGCAGTGAAGGGCACGACACCGGGGAGCTGTTTTTT	CASSEGHDTGELFF
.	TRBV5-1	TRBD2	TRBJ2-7	TGCGCCAGCAGCTTGGGTATAGCGGGCTACGAGCAGTACTTC	CASSLGIAGYEQYF
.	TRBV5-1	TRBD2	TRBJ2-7	TGCGCCAGCAGCTCACTAGCGGGAGTCGAGCAGTACTTC	CASSSLAGVEQYF
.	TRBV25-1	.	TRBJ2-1	TGTGCCAGCAGTGACCCAAGAGCGGGTTACACCTACAATGAGCAGTTCTTC	CASSDPRAGYTYNEQFF
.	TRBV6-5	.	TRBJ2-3	TGTGCCAGCAGTTACCTCGGACAGAGCACAGATACGCAGTATTTT	CASSYLGQSTDTQYF
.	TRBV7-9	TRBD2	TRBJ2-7	TGTGCCAGCAGCTCTCAATTTTCTAGCGGGAGTTACGAGCAGTACTTC	CASSSQFSSGSYEQYF
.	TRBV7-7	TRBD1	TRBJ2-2	TGTGCTAGCAGCATTGGACAGGGGGCCGGCACCGGGGAGCTGTTTTTT	CASSIGQGAGTGELFF
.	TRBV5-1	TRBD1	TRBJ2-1	TGCGCCAGCAGCCTGGGACAGGGATTCAATGAGCAGTTCTTC	CASSLGQGFNEQFF
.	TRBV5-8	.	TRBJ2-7	TGTGCCAGCAGCTTGGCCGCTGGGCCAGTAGTTGAGCAGTACTTC	CASSLAAGPVVEQYF
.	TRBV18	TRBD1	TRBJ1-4	TGTGCCAGCTCACCCAGACAGGGGGGAGGCGAAAAACTGTTTTTT	CASSPRQGGGEKLFF
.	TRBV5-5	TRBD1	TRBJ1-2	TGTGCCAGCAGCTCGACGCCGGGACAGGGGGCTAGGGGCTATGGCTACACCTTC	CASSSTPGQGARGYGYTF
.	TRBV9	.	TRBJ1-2	TGTGCCAGCAGCGTAACAACAGGGTATGGCTACACCTTC	CASSVTTGYGYTF
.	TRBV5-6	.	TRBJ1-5	TGTGCCAGCAGCTTGGGAGGGAGTAGCAATCAGCCCCAGCATTTT	CASSLGGSSNQPQHF
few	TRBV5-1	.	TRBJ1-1	TGCGCCAGCAGCGGACTGACAGGGAACACTGAAGCTTTCTTT	CASSGLTGNTEAFF
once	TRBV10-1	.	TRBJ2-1	TGCGCCAGCAGTGACCAATCGATGGTGGGGGGTGAGCAGTTCTTC	CASSDQSMVGGEQFF
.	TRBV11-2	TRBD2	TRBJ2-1	TGTGCCAGCAGCCGTAAAGTAGCGGGATGGTCGGATGAGCAGTTCTTC	CASSRKVAGWSDEQFF
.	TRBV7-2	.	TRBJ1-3	TGTGCCAGCAGCTTACGGGACACAAAAAACACCATATATTTT	CASSLRDTKNTIYF
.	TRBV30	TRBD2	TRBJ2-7	TGTGCCTGGAGTAAGGGACTAGCGGATATCTACGAGCAGTACTTC	CAWSKGLADIYEQYF
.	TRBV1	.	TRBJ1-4	TGCACCAGCAGCCAAGCCAAAAAACTGTTTTTT	CTSSQAKKLFF
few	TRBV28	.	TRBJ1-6	TGTGCCAGCAGTTTAGTAGTAGGGGGTTCACCCCTCCACTTT	CASSLVVGGSPLHF
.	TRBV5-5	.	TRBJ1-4	TGTGCCAGCAGCCGTCAAACAGGGAACGGTGAAAAACTGTTTTTT	CASSRQTGNGEKLFF
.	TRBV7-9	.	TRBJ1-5	TGTGCCAGCAGCTTAGAAGGAGGGGGGGGTCAGCCCCAGCATTTT	CASSLEGGGGQPQHF
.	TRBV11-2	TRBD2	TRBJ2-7	TGTGCCAGTGGGTGGACTAGCGGGATCTGGGTTGCGGAGCAGTACTTC	CASGWTSGIWVAEQYF
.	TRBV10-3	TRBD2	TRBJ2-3	TGTGCCATCAGCCGGGACTACACAGATACGCAGTATTTT	CAISRDYTDTQYF
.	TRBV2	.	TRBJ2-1	TGTGCCAGCAGAGAAAGCGGAAGCTCCTACAATGAGCAGTTCTTC	CASRESGSSYNEQFF
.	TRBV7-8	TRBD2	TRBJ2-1	TGTGCCAGCAGCCCACAGACTAGCGGGAGTATCCATGAGCAGTTCTTC	CASSPQTSGSIHEQFF
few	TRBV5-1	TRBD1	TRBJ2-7	TGCGCCAGCAGCTTGGCCCCACCCGGGACAGGCTCCTACGAGCAGTACTTC	CASSLAPPGTGSYEQYF
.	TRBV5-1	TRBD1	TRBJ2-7	TGCGCCAGCAGCTTGGCCCCGGGACAGGGCTCCTACGAGCAGTACTTC	CASSLAPGQGSYEQYF
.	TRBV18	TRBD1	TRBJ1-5	TGTGCCAGCTCACCTCAGGGGGACCAGCCCCAGCATTTT	CASSPQGDQPQHF
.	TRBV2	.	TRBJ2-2	TGTGCCAGCAGTGGGGGACAGAACACCGGGGAGCTGTTTTTT	CASSGGQNTGELFF
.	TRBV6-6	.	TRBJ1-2	TGTGCCAGCAGTTACTCGACCAGGGCCAACTATGGCTACACCTTC	CASSYSTRANYGYTF
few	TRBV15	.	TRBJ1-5	TGTGCCACCAGCAGAGATAGGGGCAGGATCAATCAGCCCCAGCATTTT	CATSRDRGRINQPQHF
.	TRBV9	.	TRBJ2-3	TGTGCCAGCAGCGTAGTACCCACGGGAAGCACAGATACGCAGTATTTT	CASSVVPTGSTDTQYF
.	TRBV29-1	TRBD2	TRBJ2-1	TGCAGCGTTAGCGGGAGCTCCTACAATGAGCAGTTCTTC	CSVSGSSYNEQFF
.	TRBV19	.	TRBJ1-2	TGTGCCAGTGCGGACACGAACTATGGCTACACCTTC	CASADTNYGYTF